The 28 T cell receptor beta chains given below trace back to one sample, sequenced in a study of T cell responses to AZD1222 COVID-19 vaccine. The protocol was immunoSEQ multiplex PCR, while the TCRdb copy is restricted to in-frame clones and leaves out a portion. The top ten hold 1.5% of the sample, which has 80,000 or so clones, about 90% seen once. The sample in question was peripheral blood, obtained on day 0 of AZD1222 vaccination. All receptors come from an adult in good health.

This clone has only a few counts. The V call is TRBV5-1, the J call TRBJ1-1, with 7 bases lining up with TRBD1. V gave up 0 bases and J gave up 2 bases; unmatched junction bases: 7. Per germline, CDR1 SGHRS and CDR2 YFSETQ. This CDR3 has 16 residues. The CDR3 sequence: CASSLGLGGGNTEAFF. CDR3 sequence (DNA): TGCGCCAGCAGCTTGGGGCTAGGGGGCGGTAACACTGAAGCTTTCTTT.

CDR3 coding DNA: TGTGCCAGCAGAAGGGGGGACGGTTCACCCCTCCACTTT. Amino acid sequence: CASRRGDGSPLHF. The chain employs TRBV6-5 and TRBJ1-6; the D gene is possibly TRBD1 (6 bases). This CDR3 contains 13 residues. Trimming removed 6 bases at V and 9 bases at J, with 12 bases between. CDR1 is MNHEY and CDR2 is SVGAGI in the germline V gene.

The V call is TRBV10-1, the J call TRBJ1-1; TRBD1 matches at 7 bases. Germline CDR1 reads WNHNN; CDR2 reads SYGVQD (reference sequence). The J segment lost 2 bases and the V segment lost 6 bases, leaving 9 bases of the junction unmatched. This CDR3 spans 15 amino acids. CDR3 coding DNA: TGCGCCAGCAGCTCGACAGGGCGATCTAACACTGAAGCTTTCTTT. Translating it yields CASSSTGRSNTEAFF.

The chain combines TRBV28 with TRBJ1-1, with TRBD1 matching over 10 bases. CDR1 and CDR2 (germline): MDHEN, SYDVKM. The CDR3 sequence is 13 residues long. V lost 7 bases, J lost 10 bases, and 9 bases stayed unmatched. The CDR3 DNA reads as TGTGCCAGCATCACACGACAGGGGGCGGGAGCTTTCTTT. Residues: CASITRQGAGAFF.

This chain uses TRBV2 with TRBJ1-2; D is possibly TRBD1 (5 bases). There are 15 residues in the CDR3. Germline-derived CDR1 and CDR2 are SNHLY and FYNNEI. Trimming took 7 bases from V and 3 from J, leaving 18 bases between them. CDR3 nucleotide sequence: TGTGCCAGCACCCCGAGGGTGTGGGGGGACTATGGCTACACCTTC. This gives the protein CASTPRVWGDYGYTF.

This rearrangement joins TRBV4-1 to TRBJ1-2; D gene unclear. From germline, CDR1 is MGHRA and CDR2 YSYEKL. This CDR3 contains 12 residues. Trimming removed 3 bases at V and 4 bases at J, with 6 bases between. CDR3 sequence: CASSHGTYGYTF. The CDR3 DNA follows: TGCGCCAGCAGCCATGGTACCTATGGCTACACCTTC.

This clone was seen only a few times. The chain couples TRBV25-1 to TRBJ1-2; a weak D match, TRBD1 (6 bases). V was pared by 3 bases and J by 4 bases, with 12 bases between. The CDR3 consists of 14 residues. CDR1 and CDR2 from the germline V gene are MGHDK and SYGVNS. This chain's CDR3 is CASSEPAGVYGYTF. For the CDR3, the DNA is TGTGCCAGCAGTGAGCCCGCAGGGGTCTATGGCTACACCTTC.

The chain links TRBV5-5 to TRBJ1-2; 7 bases map to TRBD1. The CDR3 contains 17 residues. Germline-derived CDR1 and CDR2 are SGHKS and YYEKEE (reference sequence). The V and J ends lost 3 bases and 8 bases, in that order; junction bases with no gene match: 19. The CDR3 here is CASSWRPGDSRMGGYTF. CDR3 DNA: TGTGCCAGCAGCTGGAGGCCGGGGGACAGCCGGATGGGGGGCTACACCTTC.

Only one count was recorded for this clone. V usage is TRBV6-6 and J usage is TRBJ1-5; D not resolved. Deletions cut 2 bases from V and 5 bases from J, with 7 bases between. Germline-derived CDR1 and CDR2 are MNHNY and SVGAGI (reference sequence). The CDR3 has 13 amino acids. CDR3 loop: CASSYKVDQPQHF. The CDR3 coding sequence is TGTGCCAGCAGTTACAAGGTAGATCAGCCCCAGCATTTT.

This chain joins TRBV19 and TRBJ1-6, with D hard to call. The V end was cut by 7 bases, the J end by 9 bases, with 13 bases between. Germline CDR1 and CDR2: LNHDA and SQIVND (reference sequence). This CDR3 is 13 amino acids long. CDR3 sequence reads: CASMKGMGSPLHF. In DNA, the CDR3 is TGTGCCAGTATGAAGGGTATGGGTTCACCCCTCCACTTT.

J is TRBJ2-1 and V is TRBV2; D possibly corresponds to TRBD2 (5 bases). Germline CDR1 SNHLY, CDR2 FYNNEI. Trimming took off 5 bases at V and 4 bases at J, with 15 bases between the two ends. This CDR3 is built from 15 residues. CDR3 sequence (DNA): TGTGCCAGCAGTATCTGGCCTAGCTCTTACAATGAGCAGTTCTTC. This encodes CASSIWPSSYNEQFF.

The chain links TRBV7-2 to TRBJ1-1, with TRBD1 matching over 7 bases. The CDR3 loop spans 13 amino acids. The V gene's germline CDR1 is SGHTA and CDR2 FQGNSA. The trim removed 1 base at V and 5 bases at J, leaving 1 base unmatched. The CDR3 coding sequence is TGTGCCAGCAGCTTAGGACAGGGTACTGAAGCTTTCTTT. It yields the protein CASSLGQGTEAFF.

The V gene is TRBV7-8, the J gene TRBJ1-2; tentatively, D is TRBD1 (5 bases). Trimming cost V 3 bases and J 0 bases, with 11 bases left between them. Germline CDR1 SGHVS, CDR2 FQNEAQ. CDR3 length: 15 amino acids. The CDR3 loop reads CASSFRQTTNYGYTF. CDR3 sequence (DNA): TGTGCCAGCAGCTTCCGACAGACGACTAACTATGGCTACACCTTC.

The chain has TRBV20-1 and TRBJ2-1; perhaps TRBD2 as D (5 bases). The CDR3 loop spans 11 amino acids. CDR1 and CDR2 (germline): DFQATT, SNEGSKA (reference sequence). This CDR3 reads CGSWGYNEQFF. The CDR3 nucleotides are TGCGGGAGTTGGGGTTACAATGAGCAGTTCTTC.

The genes are TRBV10-3 and TRBJ2-1; D is unresolved. V dropped 3 bases and J dropped 8 bases, with 8 bases sitting between them. The CDR3 is made up of 12 amino acids. Germline V gives CDR1 ENHRY, CDR2 SYGVKD. This CDR3 is CAISEQIYEQFF. Here the CDR3 DNA reads TGTGCCATCAGTGAACAAATTTATGAGCAGTTCTTC.

The rearrangement joins TRBV27 to TRBJ2-2, with a tentative D call TRBD2 (6 bases). The CDR3 has 13 amino acids. Trimming stripped 8 bases from V and 3 bases from J, with 10 bases between. Germline values: CDR1 MNHEY, CDR2 SMNVEV (reference sequence). CDR3 DNA sequence: TGTGCCAGCGGGACTCTCGACACCGGGGAGCTGTTTTTT. This gives the protein CASGTLDTGELFF.

This chain uses TRBV18 with TRBJ1-2, with TRBD1 identical over 8 bases. The ends lost 1 base at V and 4 bases at J; junction bases unmatched: 2. Germline V gives CDR1 KGHSH, CDR2 LQKENI. CDR3 length: 14 amino acids. CDR3 sequence: CASSPLGQVYGYTF. The CDR3, as DNA: TGTGCCAGCTCACCACTGGGACAGGTCTATGGCTACACCTTC.

This chain links TRBV4-2 with TRBJ1-5, with D unresolved. V was shortened by 0 bases and J by 9 bases, with 12 bases between the two germline ends. CDR1 and CDR2 (germline): LGHNA, YNFKEQ. This CDR3 region has 14 residues. Here the CDR3 DNA reads TGTGCCAGCAGCCAAGATCTAGGAAGGCCGCCCCAGCATTTT. Encoded protein: CASSQDLGRPPQHF.

The CDR3 DNA reads as TGTGCCAGCAGTTACTCCTCAAGACTAGCGGGTGTTTCCGGGGAGCTGTTTTTT. It yields the protein CASSYSSRLAGVSGELFF. V and J are TRBV6-2 or TRBV6-3 and TRBJ2-2; 10 bases agree with TRBD2. The V gene's germline CDR1 is MNHEY and CDR2 SVGEGT. The CDR3 has 18 residues. Germline trimming cut 0 bases from V and 6 bases from J; bases unmatched to any gene: 10.

The V call is TRBV7-9, the J call TRBJ1-6; D gene unclear. Germline values: CDR1 SEHNR, CDR2 FQNEAQ (reference sequence). The length of the CDR3 is 17 residues. The V gene lost 1 base and the J gene lost 8 bases, with 18 bases spanning the gap. The CDR3 nucleotides are TGTGCCAGCAGCTTAGGAGGGTCAAGAGCCCTTCATTCACCCCTCCACTTT. This encodes CASSLGGSRALHSPLHF.

J is TRBJ2-7 and V is TRBV10-3; D is unclear. V was trimmed by 0 bases and J by 6 bases, leaving 12 bases between them. The CDR3 sequence is 14 residues long. Germline CDR1 and CDR2: ENHRY and SYGVKD. The CDR3 region has the DNA TGTGCCATCAGTGAGTCACAAGGACGCGGCGAGCAGTACTTC. It translates to CAISESQGRGEQYF.

This clone was observed a handful of times. The genes are TRBV6-1 and TRBJ2-7; D is tentatively TRBD1 or TRBD2 (5 bases each). This CDR3 is built from 13 residues. The ends were cut back, 2 bases at V and 3 bases at J, with 8 bases in the middle. The germline V gene encodes CDR1 MNHNS and CDR2 SASEGT. In nucleotides, the CDR3 is TGTGCCAGCAGTGAATGGGGGAACTACGAGCAGTACTTC. Translation: CASSEWGNYEQYF.

The V call is TRBV6-1, the J call TRBJ1-2; D is uncertain. This CDR3 region has 14 residues. V lost 1 base and J lost 4, with 10 bases in between. Germline V gene sequence: CDR1 MNHNS, CDR2 SASEGT. CDR3 sequence (DNA): TGTGCCAGCAGTGAAGTCAGGAAGTCCTATGGCTACACCTTC. Protein sequence: CASSEVRKSYGYTF.

The CDR3: CASKGGLGTGTSSYEQYF. CDR3 DNA: TGCGCCAGCAAGGGTGGTTTAGGAACAGGGACGAGCTCCTACGAGCAGTACTTC. The chain has TRBV5-1 and TRBJ2-7; TRBD1 is a possible D gene (6 bases). The CDR3 is made up of 18 amino acids. The germline V gene encodes CDR1 SGHRS and CDR2 YFSETQ. Trimming stripped 6 bases from V and 0 bases from J, with 25 bases between.

This chain connects TRBV3-1 (or the pseudogene TRBV3-2) to TRBJ2-7; 8 bases fit TRBD2. The V gene's germline CDR1 is LGHDT and CDR2 YNNKEL (reference sequence). V lost 0 bases to trimming and J lost 7 bases; unmatched junction nucleotides: 5. This CDR3 has 14 residues. For the CDR3, the DNA is TGTGCCAGCAGCCAAGATTTGACTAGCGAAGAGCAGTACTTC. It is translated as CASSQDLTSEEQYF.

The CDR3 here is CASSQDGGGSSTDTQYF. CDR3 nucleotide sequence: TGCGCCAGCAGCCAAGATGGGGGCGGGAGCAGCACAGATACGCAGTATTTT. The rearrangement uses TRBV4-1 and TRBJ2-3, with a tentative D call TRBD2 (7 bases). CDR1 is MGHRA and CDR2 is YSYEKL in the germline V gene. Trimming cost V 0 bases and J 0 bases, with 13 bases left between them. This CDR3 comprises 17 residues.

This chain uses TRBV3-1 (or the pseudogene TRBV3-2) with TRBJ2-2, with D tentatively TRBD1 or TRBD2 (5 bases each). The CDR3 is 16 amino acids. From germline, CDR1 is LGHDT and CDR2 YNNKEL (reference sequence). Trimming pared 4 bases from V and 3 bases from J, leaving 15 bases between. CDR3 nucleotide sequence: TGTGCCAGCAGCCGAGGGACCGGGGCCGACACCGGGGAGCTGTTTTTT. Protein: CASSRGTGADTGELFF.

CDR3 sequence: CASSPYLRAASETQYF. The DNA for the CDR3 is TGTGCCAGCAGTCCCTACCTGAGGGCAGCTTCAGAGACCCAGTACTTC. The J gene is TRBJ2-5, the V gene TRBV28, with a weak D call TRBD2 (5 bases). The germline V and J ends were trimmed by 5 bases and 4 bases, with 20 bases remaining between them. This CDR3 comprises 16 residues. The germline V gene has CDR1 MDHEN and CDR2 SYDVKM.